This T cell receptor (beta chain) was retrieved from a study of identical twins. This clonotype was picked up a small number of times. The CDR3 consists of 15 residues. With 4 bases removed from V and 0 bases from J, the gap between germline ends came to 10 bases. It was template switching that added a universal primer site, and there were unique molecular identifiers on the cDNA. TCRdb reanalysed the 5' RACE reads using MiXCR and keeps one entry per CDR3 protein. Of roughly 770,000 distinct CDR3 sequences in the sample, roughly 18% were seen once. These data also featured in a second study, about T cells expressing NK-cell markers.

The chain carries TRBV12-3 or TRBV12-4 and TRBJ2-1; no clear D gene. This clonotype was sampled from a woman aged 18 to 35 in good health. Sequencing used PBMCs. CDR3 loop: CASSSLGPSYNEQFF. CDR3 in DNA: TGTGCCAGCAGTTCCCTAGGCCCCTCCTACAATGAGCAGTTCTTC.